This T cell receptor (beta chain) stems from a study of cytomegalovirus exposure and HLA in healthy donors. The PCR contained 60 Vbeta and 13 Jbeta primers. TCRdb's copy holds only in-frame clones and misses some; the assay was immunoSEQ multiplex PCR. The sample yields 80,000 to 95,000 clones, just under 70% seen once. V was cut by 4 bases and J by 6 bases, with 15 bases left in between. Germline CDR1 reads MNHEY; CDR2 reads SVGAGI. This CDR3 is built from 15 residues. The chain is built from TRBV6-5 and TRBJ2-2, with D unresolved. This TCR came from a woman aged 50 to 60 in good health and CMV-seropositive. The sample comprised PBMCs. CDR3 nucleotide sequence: TGTGCCAGCAGTTTGGTGGCGGCACACCCCGGGGAGCTGTTTTTT. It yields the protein CASSLVAAHPGELFF.